A few counts support the clone carrying this TCR beta chain. This sample was taken from a study of T-cell memory formation after mild COVID-19. CDR3 length: 13 amino acids. Germline values: CDR1 SNHLY, CDR2 FYNNEI. V was cut by 3 bases and J by 4 bases, with 9 bases left in between. The TCR alpha and TCR beta cDNA libraries, bearing sample barcodes and UMIs, were generated by 5'RACE using constant-segment primers. TCRdb re-called the 5' RACE reads with MiXCR, one entry per CDR3 protein. The data show 400,000 or so distinct CDR3 sequences, around 19% seen once. The origin of this receptor is an adult woman who had mild COVID-19 (a few samples of this study predate the infection). Cell type and time point are not known. Specimen: PBMCs or a T cell subset sorted from them (not recorded which). This chain connects TRBV2 to TRBJ2-5; D might be TRBD2 (5 bases). CDR3 sequence (DNA): TGTGCCAGCAGTGACCCAGGAGGAGAGACCCAGTACTTC. Its protein is CASSDPGGETQYF.